The 6 T cell receptor beta chains presented below share a single source sample, sequenced in a study of cytomegalovirus exposure and HLA in healthy donors. With 60 Vbeta and 13 Jbeta primers, the PCR was carried out. The protocol was immunoSEQ multiplex PCR, while the TCRdb copy is restricted to in-frame clones and leaves out a portion. The profile shows roughly 120,000 clones, about 82% of them singletons. The sequencing sample was made of PBMCs. The receptors were sampled from a man in his fifties or sixties in good health and CMV-seronegative.

J is TRBJ1-2 and V is TRBV29-1; D possibly corresponds to TRBD1 (6 bases). This CDR3 is built from 10 residues. Germline CDR1 SQVTM, CDR2 ANQGSEA. CDR3 sequence reads: CGTQGDGYTF. CDR3 DNA sequence: TGCGGCACACAGGGCGATGGCTACACCTTC.

The genes are TRBV19 and TRBJ1-2; no definite D call. The CDR3 length is 13 residues. V was pared by 6 bases and J by 4 bases, with 12 bases between. The V gene's germline CDR1 is LNHDA and CDR2 SQIVND (reference sequence). CDR3: CASSRDMSYGYTF. CDR3 nucleotide sequence: TGTGCCAGTAGCCGAGACATGAGCTATGGCTACACCTTC.

The V call is TRBV5-6, the J call TRBJ2-3; D gene ambiguous. The germline V and J ends were trimmed by 1 base and 0 bases, with 3 bases remaining between them. The CDR3 has 13 residues. Germline V CDR1 and CDR2: SGHDT, YYEEEE. The CDR3 reads CASSLQSTDTQYF. CDR3 coding DNA: TGTGCCAGCAGCTTGCAGAGCACAGATACGCAGTATTTT.

Note on this clone: Distinct nucleotide sequences in the sample also encode this CDR3. This sequence joins TRBV9 and TRBJ2-1; 9 bases are shared with TRBD2. The CDR3 is made up of 15 amino acids. Trimming took 4 bases from V and 3 from J; bases not matched to a gene: 5. Germline V gene sequence: CDR1 SGDLS, CDR2 YYNGEE. CDR3 DNA: TGTGCCAGCAGCCCAAAAGCGGGGGGCTACAATGAGCAGTTCTTC. Translated: CASSPKAGGYNEQFF. Together with reference TRBV9 and TRBJ2-1, the CDR3 gives the full variable domain: DSGVTQTPKHLITATGQRVTLRCSPRSGDLSVYWYQQSLDQGLQFLIQYYNGEERAKGNILERFSAQQFPDLHSELNLSSLELGDSALYFCASSPKAGGYNEQFFGPGTRLTVL.

This clone showed up just once. CDR3 amino acids: CASSFQGEHEQYV. CDR3 in DNA: TGTGCCAGCAGTTTTCAGGGCGAACACGAGCAGTACGTC. The rearrangement joins TRBV28 to TRBJ2-7; a weak D match, TRBD1 (5 bases). The length of the CDR3 is 13 residues. The V end lost 3 bases, the J end lost 5 bases, and 11 bases lay between the germline ends. Germline V gene lookup returns CDR1 MDHEN and CDR2 SYDVKM.

In this sample, this clone turned up once. The J gene is TRBJ2-3, the V gene TRBV11-2; D possibly corresponds to TRBD2 (8 bases). V was cut by 2 bases and J by 6 bases, with 18 bases left in between. The CDR3 has 16 amino acids. Germline V CDR1 and CDR2: SGHAT, FQNNGV. The CDR3 region is CASSLRGRGDADTQYF. The CDR3 DNA reads TGTGCCAGCAGCTTAAGGGGGCGGGGGGATGCTGATACGCAGTATTTT.